The present TCR beta chain was sequenced within a study of breast tumors, draining lymph nodes, adjacent tissues. Study results and caveats: Most tumor T cells seemingly derive from lymph node, then expand in tumor.

TCRdb reprocessed the multiplex PCR reads with MiXCR, giving one entry per CDR3 protein. The repertoire has under 45,000 distinct CDR3 sequences, 35% to 40% of them found once; the top ten carry 9.5% to 13%. This clonotype was detected ten times or more. Its antigen is as yet unknown. This clonotype was obtained from a female donor with breast cancer. Some clones in this sample may be carry-over from other donors' samples. Sequencing input: breast tumor tissue.

Here the CDR3 reads CASSPRRQGLGETQYF. DNA of the CDR3: TGTGCCAGCAGCCCAAGACGGCAGGGGTTGGGGGAGACCCAGTACTTC. The V and J genes are TRBV11-2 and TRBJ2-5, with D tentatively TRBD1 (6 bases). The CDR3 runs 16 residues. Between the trimmed V and J ends, which lost 5 bases and 5 bases, there was a span of 21 bases. Germline V gene sequence: CDR1 SGHAT, CDR2 FQNNGV.